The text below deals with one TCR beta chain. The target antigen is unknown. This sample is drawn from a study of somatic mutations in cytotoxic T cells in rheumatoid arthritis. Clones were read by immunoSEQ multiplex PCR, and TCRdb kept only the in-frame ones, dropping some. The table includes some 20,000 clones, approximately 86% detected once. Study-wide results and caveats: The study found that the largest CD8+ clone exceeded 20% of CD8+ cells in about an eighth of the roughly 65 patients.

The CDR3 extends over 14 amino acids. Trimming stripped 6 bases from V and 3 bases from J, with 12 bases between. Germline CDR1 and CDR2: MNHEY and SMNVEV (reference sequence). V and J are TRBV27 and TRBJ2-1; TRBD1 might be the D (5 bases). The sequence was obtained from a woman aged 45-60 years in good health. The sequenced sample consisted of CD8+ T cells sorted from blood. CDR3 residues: CASSPGIRYNEQFF. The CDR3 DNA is TGTGCCAGCAGCCCAGGGATTCGCTACAATGAGCAGTTCTTC.